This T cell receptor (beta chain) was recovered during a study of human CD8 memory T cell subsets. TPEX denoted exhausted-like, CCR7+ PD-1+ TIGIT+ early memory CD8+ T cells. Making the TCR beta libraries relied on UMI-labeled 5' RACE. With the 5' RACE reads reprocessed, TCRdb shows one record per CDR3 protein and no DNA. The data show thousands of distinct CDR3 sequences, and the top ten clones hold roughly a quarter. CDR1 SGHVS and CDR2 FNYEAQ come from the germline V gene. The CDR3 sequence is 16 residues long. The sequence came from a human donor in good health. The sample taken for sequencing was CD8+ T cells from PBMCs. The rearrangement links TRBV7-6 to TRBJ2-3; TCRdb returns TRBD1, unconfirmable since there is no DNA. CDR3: CASSLGPGLATDTQYF.